This is a list of T cell receptor beta chains from one sample in a study of blood T cells in healthy people across ages. TCRdb reanalysed the 5' RACE reads using MiXCR and keeps one entry per CDR3 protein. This table has roughly 1.9 million distinct CDR3 sequences, around 42% appearing once. The sample taken for sequencing was blood. The receptors stem from a human donor in good health. Each CDR3 is given with its conserved first and last residue. D genes are given only for firm matches. The size entry is marked missing in some rows and otherwise reads once, few, many or a size class.

NA	TRBV7-2	TRBJ2-1	few	CASSPTGRGQISYNEQFF	TGTGCCAGCAGCCCAACGGGCAGGGGACAAATTTCCTACAATGAGCAGTTCTTC
NA	TRBV3-1	TRBJ2-5	few	CASSQDGGWGKQETQYF	TGTGCCAGCAGCCAAGATGGGGGATGGGGTAAACAAGAGACCCAGTACTTC
NA	TRBV24-1	TRBJ2-2	NA	CATSDSDSGELFF	TGTGCCACCAGTGACTCGGACAGCGGGGAGCTGTTTTTT
NA	TRBV12-3/TRBV12-4	TRBJ1-5	NA	CASSLDYNRAQHF	TGTGCCAGCAGCTTAGACTACAACAGGGCCCAGCATTTT
NA	TRBV6-2/TRBV6-3	TRBJ1-4	once	CASSYLQGSNEKLFF	TGTGCCAGCAGTTACCTACAGGGATCTAATGAAAAACTGTTTTTT
NA	TRBV28	TRBJ2-7	NA	CASRGVYSYEQYF	TGTGCCAGTCGAGGGGTTTACTCCTACGAGCAGTACTTC
TRBD1	TRBV6-5	TRBJ2-7	NA	CASSYGGQVPYEQYF	TGTGCCAGCAGTTACGGAGGACAGGTCCCCTACGAGCAGTACTTC
TRBD1	TRBV12-3/TRBV12-4	TRBJ2-4	few	CASSLGTGFWEQYF	TGTGCCAGCAGTTTAGGGACAGGGTTTTGGGAGCAGTACTTC
NA	TRBV28	TRBJ1-4	few	CASRVRDEKLFF	TGTGCCAGTCGGGTTAGGGATGAAAAACTGTTTTTT
NA	TRBV2	TRBJ2-1	NA	CASSEAPRWLGNEQFF	TGTGCCAGCAGTGAAGCTCCCCGGTGGCTCGGAAATGAGCAGTTCTTC
NA	TRBV12-3/TRBV12-4	TRBJ1-6	NA	CASRGRQRSDSPLHF	TGTGCCAGCAGGGGCCGACAGCGCAGTGATTCACCCCTCCACTTT
TRBD1	TRBV5-4	TRBJ1-2	NA	CASSWPNRGQDGYTF	TGTGCCAGCAGCTGGCCAAACAGGGGGCAGGATGGCTACACCTTC
NA	TRBV12-3/TRBV12-4	TRBJ2-2	NA	CASSFGGGDTGELFF	TGTGCCAGCAGTTTTGGAGGGGGTGATACCGGGGAGCTGTTTTTT
TRBD2	TRBV20-1	TRBJ2-5	NA	CSADERGPQETQYF	TGCAGTGCTGATGAGCGGGGGCCTCAAGAGACCCAGTACTTC
NA	TRBV19	TRBJ2-7	NA	CASSIGRVYEQYF	TGTGCCAGTAGTATAGGTCGAGTCTACGAGCAGTACTTC
NA	TRBV29-1	TRBJ2-3	few	CSAGSGTDTQYF	TGCAGCGCTGGCTCCGGCACAGATACGCAGTATTTT
TRBD1	TRBV29-1	TRBJ1-2	NA	CSGGQGYGYTF	TGCAGCGGAGGACAGGGGTATGGCTACACCTTC
NA	TRBV7-4	TRBJ2-1	NA	CASSFPVNNEQFF	TGTGCCAGCAGCTTCCCAGTTAACAATGAGCAGTTCTTC
NA	TRBV4-1	TRBJ1-6	once	CASSQVLEGEPEWLALHF	TGCGCCAGCAGCCAAGTTCTGGAAGGGGAGCCAGAATGGCTGGCCCTCCACTTT
NA	TRBV4-1	TRBJ1-4	NA	CTSSLIIRVTNEKLFF	TGCACCAGCAGCCTAATAATCAGGGTCACTAATGAAAAACTGTTTTTT
TRBD1	TRBV7-2	TRBJ1-2	few	CASSRPGQLFNYGYTF	TGTGCCAGCAGCAGACCGGGACAGTTGTTTAACTATGGCTACACCTTC
NA	TRBV28	TRBJ2-5	NA	CASSFAGDGGETQYF	TGTGCCAGCAGTTTTGCAGGGGACGGGGGAGAGACCCAGTACTTC
NA	TRBV10-3	TRBJ2-1	NA	CAISDGDYYNEQFF	TGTGCCATCAGTGATGGCGACTATTACAATGAGCAGTTCTTC
NA	TRBV20-1	TRBJ2-3	NA	CSARKPGIRTDTQYF	TGCAGTGCTAGGAAACCCGGAATAAGGACAGATACGCAGTATTTT
NA	TRBV3-1	TRBJ1-1	few	CASSQEGRTTEAFF	TGTGCCAGCAGCCAAGAGGGCAGGACCACTGAAGCTTTCTTT
TRBD1	TRBV28	TRBJ2-7	few	CASSLPGTGGLNEQYF	TGTGCCAGCAGTTTACCGGGGACAGGGGGCCTCAACGAGCAGTACTTC
NA	TRBV2	TRBJ2-3	many	CASSGGVFSTDTQYF	TGTGCCAGCAGTGGGGGAGTTTTTAGCACAGATACGCAGTATTTT
NA	TRBV20-1	TRBJ1-2	few	CSARLRGAYGYTF	TGCAGTGCCAGGCTGAGGGGGGCCTATGGCTACACCTTC
TRBD1	TRBV4-2	TRBJ2-7	NA	CASSQEVYRTGNYEQYF	TGTGCCAGCAGCCAAGAGGTTTACCGGACAGGAAACTACGAGCAGTACTTC
TRBD2	TRBV12-3/TRBV12-4	TRBJ2-7	NA	CASAPTGGVYYEQYF	TGTGCCAGCGCCCCAACGGGGGGGGTCTACTACGAGCAGTACTTC
NA	TRBV5-1	TRBJ1-6	NA	CASSLTGSSSYNSPLHF	TGCGCCAGCAGCTTGACAGGGTCGAGCTCCTATAATTCACCCCTCCACTTT
NA	TRBV5-4	TRBJ2-1	few	CASSWGDSSYNEQFF	TGTGCCAGCAGCTGGGGGGATTCCTCCTACAATGAGCAGTTCTTC
NA	TRBV29-1	TRBJ2-1	few	CSPWAEGAGNEQFF	TGCAGCCCTTGGGCTGAGGGTGCGGGCAATGAGCAGTTCTTC
NA	TRBV5-1	TRBJ2-3	few	CASSLGSSVTDTQYF	TGCGCCAGCAGCTTGGGGAGCTCTGTCACAGATACGCAGTATTTT
TRBD1	TRBV6-6	TRBJ1-1	NA	CASSPPSRGQAAFF	TGTGCCAGCAGTCCCCCAAGCAGGGGGCAGGCAGCTTTCTTT
TRBD2	TRBV28	TRBJ2-5	few	CASRKKGLAGSPGQETQYF	TGTGCCAGCAGGAAGAAGGGACTAGCGGGGTCTCCCGGCCAAGAGACCCAGTACTTC
NA	TRBV28	TRBJ2-7	NA	CAGSQTDYEQYF	TGTGCCGGCAGCCAAACGGACTACGAGCAGTACTTC
NA	TRBV6-1	TRBJ2-3	few	CASSERGATDTQYF	TGTGCCAGCAGTGAAAGGGGAGCCACAGATACGCAGTATTTT
TRBD1	TRBV29-1	TRBJ2-5	NA	CSVETDRPNGQYF	TGCAGCGTTGAAACGGACAGGCCGAACGGGCAGTACTTC
NA	TRBV6-4	TRBJ1-1	few	CASIVPSLLNTEAFF	TGTGCCAGCATCGTTCCATCCTTGCTGAACACTGAAGCTTTCTTT
NA	TRBV7-2	TRBJ2-5	few	CASSLALEGLQETQYF	TGTGCCAGCAGCTTAGCTCTTGAGGGGTTGCAAGAGACCCAGTACTTC
TRBD2	TRBV6-2/TRBV6-3	TRBJ2-1	few	CASSYSAGGSEQFF	TGTGCCAGCAGTTACTCGGCGGGGGGCAGTGAGCAGTTCTTC
NA	TRBV2	TRBJ1-4	NA	CASTIRINEKRFF	TGTGCCAGCACAATTAGGATCAATGAAAAACGGTTTTTT
NA	TRBV4-3	TRBJ2-5	NA	CASSPTWNGIQETQYF	TGCGCCAGCAGCCCGACTTGGAATGGGATCCAAGAGACCCAGTACTTC
TRBD2	TRBV7-6	TRBJ2-1	few	CASSLVGEGSGGYNEQFF	TGTGCCAGCAGCTTAGTAGGGGAGGGGAGCGGGGGATACAATGAGCAGTTCTTC
NA	TRBV11-1	TRBJ2-1	NA	CASSSNIPSAPSKVIYNEQFF	TGTGCCAGCAGCTCTAACATACCCTCGGCCCCCTCGAAAGTGATCTACAATGAGCAGTTCTTC
NA	TRBV2	TRBJ2-1	few	CASSENGDEQFF	TGTGCCAGCAGTGAAAATGGGGATGAGCAGTTCTTC